These T cell receptor beta chains were read from a single sample in a study of OX40 agonist ivuxolimab in advanced cancers. Using immunoSEQ multiplex PCR, the repertoire was profiled, and TCRdb retains in-frame clones only, with some absent. Of about 86,000 clones listed, roughly 85% are singletons. This sample comprised CD4+ or CD8+ T cells sorted from blood, obtained in a trial of the OX40 agonist ivuxolimab. These receptors came from an adult with an advanced solid tumor such as melanoma, head and neck, liver or kidney cancer. Both conserved end residues are part of each CDR3. A D gene is named only where the DNA matches it firmly. The size entry is marked missing in some rows and otherwise reads once, few, many or a size class.

CDR3nt: TGTGCCAGCAGCTCGCCGGGCCCTGAAGCTTTCTTT; CDR3aa: CASSSPGPEAFF; abundance: -; j_gene: TRBJ1-1; v_gene: TRBV7-9; d_gene: -
CDR3nt: TGTGCCAGTAGTACCTCGACAGGGCCCGGGGAGCTGTTTTTT; CDR3aa: CASSTSTGPGELFF; abundance: -; j_gene: TRBJ2-2; v_gene: TRBV19; d_gene: TRBD1
CDR3nt: TGCGCCAGCAGCTTGCGAGGGGGGTCTGGGGCCAACGTCCTGACTTTC; CDR3aa: CASSLRGGSGANVLTF; abundance: -; j_gene: TRBJ2-6; v_gene: TRBV5-1; d_gene: -
CDR3nt: TGTGCCACCAGCAGAGGGGTTTACTCTGGGGCCAACGTCCTGACTTTC; CDR3aa: CATSRGVYSGANVLTF; abundance: -; j_gene: TRBJ2-6; v_gene: TRBV15; d_gene: -
CDR3nt: TGTGCCAGCAGTGAAGCGAGAGAGCCTAACTATGGCTACACCTTC; CDR3aa: CASSEAREPNYGYTF; abundance: -; j_gene: TRBJ1-2; v_gene: TRBV6-1; d_gene: -
CDR3nt: TGTGCCAGCAGCACATCCCCCGGACTAGCGTTTAGTGAGACCCAGTACTTC; CDR3aa: CASSTSPGLAFSETQYF; abundance: -; j_gene: TRBJ2-5; v_gene: TRBV7-8; d_gene: TRBD2
CDR3nt: TGTGCCAGCAGCTTAGCGCTGGGTCGGAGTGATCAGCCCCAGCATTTT; CDR3aa: CASSLALGRSDQPQHF; abundance: -; j_gene: TRBJ1-5; v_gene: TRBV7-2; d_gene: -
CDR3nt: TGTGCCAGCAGCTTAATGGCCCCCGCTGAAGCTTTCTTT; CDR3aa: CASSLMAPAEAFF; abundance: -; j_gene: TRBJ1-1; v_gene: TRBV7-9; d_gene: -
CDR3nt: TGTGCCAGCAGCGTAGGGGGCGGATCTGGGGCCAACGTCCTGACTTTC; CDR3aa: CASSVGGGSGANVLTF; abundance: -; j_gene: TRBJ2-6; v_gene: TRBV9; d_gene: -
CDR3nt: TGTGCCATCAGTGACTCGATCGGGGGGGGTGAGCAGTTCTTC; CDR3aa: CAISDSIGGGEQFF; abundance: -; j_gene: TRBJ2-1; v_gene: TRBV10-3; d_gene: TRBD2
CDR3nt: TGTGCCAGCAGCTTAGCGGGACAGCAAGAGACCCAGTACTTC; CDR3aa: CASSLAGQQETQYF; abundance: -; j_gene: TRBJ2-5; v_gene: TRBV7-8; d_gene: TRBD1
CDR3nt: TGTGCCAGCAGTTTATATTATCCACAGGGGGCGAATGGCTACACCTTC; CDR3aa: CASSLYYPQGANGYTF; abundance: -; j_gene: TRBJ1-2; v_gene: TRBV28; d_gene: TRBD1
CDR3nt: TGTGCCAGCAGTCGTTCGTTTAGGGAGACCCAGTACTTC; CDR3aa: CASSRSFRETQYF; abundance: -; j_gene: TRBJ2-5; v_gene: TRBV5-6; d_gene: -
CDR3nt: TGTGCCATCAGTGAGTCAGAGGCCGGCGAGCAGTACTTC; CDR3aa: CAISESEAGEQYF; abundance: -; j_gene: TRBJ2-7; v_gene: TRBV10-3; d_gene: -
CDR3nt: TGTGCCATCAGTTGGGGACTAGCGGGTCCCAATGAGCAGTTCTTC; CDR3aa: CAISWGLAGPNEQFF; abundance: -; j_gene: TRBJ2-1; v_gene: TRBV10-3; d_gene: TRBD2
CDR3nt: TGTGCAAGTCGACGAGGCCTCCCCCCTAATCAGCCCCAGCATTTT; CDR3aa: CASRRGLPPNQPQHF; abundance: -; j_gene: TRBJ1-5; v_gene: TRBV12-2; d_gene: -
CDR3nt: TGTGCCAGCAGACGAGGTTACACTGAAGCTTTCTTT; CDR3aa: CASRRGYTEAFF; abundance: -; j_gene: TRBJ1-1; v_gene: TRBV28; d_gene: -
CDR3nt: TGTGCCAGCAATACAGACCCCTATGGCTACACCTTC; CDR3aa: CASNTDPYGYTF; abundance: -; j_gene: TRBJ1-2; v_gene: TRBV28; d_gene: -
CDR3nt: TGCGCCAGTACTTTGATGGGTGAGACCCAGTACTTC; CDR3aa: CASTLMGETQYF; abundance: -; j_gene: TRBJ2-5; v_gene: TRBV5-1; d_gene: -
CDR3nt: TGTGCCAGTAGTATAGAAGAGACTAGCGGGGGGGCTGGAGATACGCAGTATTTT; CDR3aa: CASSIEETSGGAGDTQYF; abundance: -; j_gene: TRBJ2-3; v_gene: TRBV19; d_gene: TRBD2
CDR3nt: TGTGCCAGCGACACCACCTACGAGCAGTACTTC; CDR3aa: CASDTTYEQYF; abundance: -; j_gene: TRBJ2-7; v_gene: TRBV2; d_gene: -
CDR3nt: TGTGCCAGCAGACCCGGCCCGAACACTGAAGCTTTCTTT; CDR3aa: CASRPGPNTEAFF; abundance: -; j_gene: TRBJ1-1; v_gene: TRBV6-4; d_gene: -
CDR3nt: TGTGCCAGCAGCGGGTCGGGCCCTTTATACTATGGCTACACCTTC; CDR3aa: CASSGSGPLYYGYTF; abundance: once; j_gene: TRBJ1-2; v_gene: TRBV7-2; d_gene: -
CDR3nt: TGTGCCAGCAGCTTCCGGATAGACTATGGCTACACCTTC; CDR3aa: CASSFRIDYGYTF; abundance: -; j_gene: TRBJ1-2; v_gene: TRBV7-2; d_gene: -
CDR3nt: TGCGCCAGCAGTAAGGGGACAGCTAATGAAAAACTGTTTTTT; CDR3aa: CASSKGTANEKLFF; abundance: -; j_gene: TRBJ1-4; v_gene: TRBV10-1; d_gene: TRBD1
CDR3nt: TGTGCCAGCAGACCGGGACAGGGGGACACCGGGGAGCTGTTTTTT; CDR3aa: CASRPGQGDTGELFF; abundance: -; j_gene: TRBJ2-2; v_gene: TRBV7-9; d_gene: TRBD1
CDR3nt: TGTGCCAGCAGCTTAGACAGTTACAATGAGCAGTTCTTC; CDR3aa: CASSLDSYNEQFF; abundance: -; j_gene: TRBJ2-1; v_gene: TRBV7-7; d_gene: -
CDR3nt: TGTGCCAGCAGCAAGACAGGGGCAGATACGCAGTATTTT; CDR3aa: CASSKTGADTQYF; abundance: -; j_gene: TRBJ2-3; v_gene: TRBV5-6; d_gene: TRBD1
CDR3nt: TGTGCCAGCAGTCCAGGGAGCTACGAGCAGTACTTC; CDR3aa: CASSPGSYEQYF; abundance: -; j_gene: TRBJ2-7; v_gene: TRBV7-3; d_gene: -
CDR3nt: TGTGCCAGCAGCTCTTGGACAGGCAGCACCGGGGAGCTGTTTTTT; CDR3aa: CASSSWTGSTGELFF; abundance: -; j_gene: TRBJ2-2; v_gene: TRBV7-8; d_gene: TRBD1
CDR3nt: TGCGCCAGCAGCTCCGGGACAGAGAATTCACCCCTCCACTTT; CDR3aa: CASSSGTENSPLHF; abundance: -; j_gene: TRBJ1-6; v_gene: TRBV5-1; d_gene: TRBD1